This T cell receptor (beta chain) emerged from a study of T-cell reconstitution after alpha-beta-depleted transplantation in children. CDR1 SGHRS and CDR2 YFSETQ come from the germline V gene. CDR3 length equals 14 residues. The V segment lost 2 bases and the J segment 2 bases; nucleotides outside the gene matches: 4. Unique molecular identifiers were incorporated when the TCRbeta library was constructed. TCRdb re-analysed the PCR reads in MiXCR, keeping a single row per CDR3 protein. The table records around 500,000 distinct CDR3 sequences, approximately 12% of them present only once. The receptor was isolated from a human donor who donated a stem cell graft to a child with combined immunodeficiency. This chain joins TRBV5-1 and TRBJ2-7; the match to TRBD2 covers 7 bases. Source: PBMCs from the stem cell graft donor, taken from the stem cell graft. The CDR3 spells CASSLSGEAYEQYF. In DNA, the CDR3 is TGCGCCAGCAGCTTAAGCGGGGAAGCCTACGAGCAGTACTTC.